Listed below are T cell receptor beta chains from one sample, sequenced in a study of vaccination and CD4 T cells after COVID-19. MiXCR was run by TCRdb on the PCR reads, yielding one entry per CDR3 protein. In the table there are 7,000 to 10,000 distinct CDR3 sequences, about 21% of which are singletons. Their target antigens are unknown. The specimen comprised CD4+ T cells from blood, cultured in vitro, sampled after SARS-CoV-2 vaccination. These receptors all come from a human donor who had recovered from COVID-19. CDR3s include the opening cysteine and the closing phenylalanine or tryptophan. A D gene is named only where the DNA matches it firmly. Not every row has a clone size; where given, it reads once, few, many or a size class.

J	V	size	D	CDR3	DNA
TRBJ2-7	TRBV29-1	.	.	CSVGYGREQYF	TGCAGCGTTGGTTATGGGCGCGAGCAGTACTTC
TRBJ1-5	TRBV24-1	few	.	CATSDPSWSTQHF	TGTGCCACCAGTGATCCTTCGTGGTCCACCCAGCATTTT
TRBJ2-2	TRBV28	few	.	CASSPSRAEWNTGELFF	TGTGCCAGCAGTCCTTCCAGGGCGGAGTGGAACACCGGGGAGCTGTTTTTT
TRBJ1-2	TRBV6-1	.	.	CASSDGGGGYTF	TGTGCCAGCAGCGACGGGGGGGGGGGCTACACCTTC
TRBJ1-2	TRBV7-2	.	.	CASSPKFGYGYTF	TGTGCCAGCAGCCCGAAGTTTGGCTATGGCTACACCTTC
TRBJ1-2	TRBV6-1	many	TRBD1	CASRRQGDNGYTF	TGTGCCAGCAGAAGACAGGGTGACAATGGCTACACCTTC
TRBJ1-2	TRBV20-1	medium-sized	.	CSARTRTGMGYTF	TGCAGTGCTAGAACTCGGACGGGGATGGGCTACACCTTC
TRBJ2-3	TRBV4-3	few	.	CASSQDLAGGTDTQYF	TGCGCCAGCAGCCAAGATCTGGCAGGCGGCACAGATACGCAGTATTTT
TRBJ2-7	TRBV6-5	medium-sized	TRBD1	CASSYRRTGLPPYEQYF	TGTGCCAGCAGTTACAGAAGGACAGGGTTACCACCCTACGAGCAGTACTTC
TRBJ2-7	TRBV11-2	few	TRBD2	CASTLVGTSSPAYEQYF	TGTGCCAGCACTTTAGTCGGGACTAGCTCGCCGGCCTACGAGCAGTACTTC
TRBJ2-1	TRBV11-1	medium-sized	TRBD2	CASSPNQLTSGGDNEQFF	TGTGCCAGCAGCCCGAACCAACTGACTAGCGGGGGTGACAATGAGCAGTTCTTC
TRBJ2-2	TRBV18	.	TRBD1	CASSLRIQGHLNTGELFF	TGTGCCAGCTCACTACGTATACAGGGGCATTTAAACACCGGGGAGCTGTTTTTT
TRBJ2-5	TRBV29-1	few	.	CSVCMAGETQYF	TGCAGCGTATGTATGGCGGGAGAGACCCAGTACTTC
TRBJ2-7	TRBV6-1	many	TRBD2	CATESAGVAYEQYF	TGTGCCACCGAATCAGCGGGGGTTGCCTACGAGCAGTACTTC